Below, 16 T cell receptor beta chains from the same sample are listed, as sequenced in a study of T cells in localized non-small cell lung cancer. Some clones are missing from TCRdb's copy, which holds only in-frame ones; the method was immunoSEQ multiplex PCR. The table lists fewer than 50,000 clones, around 83% of them singletons. This specimen consisted of PBMCs, obtained before any cancer treatment. The origin of the receptors is a man aged 40-75 years with stage II lung adenocarcinoma.

The rearrangement uses TRBV19 and TRBJ1-1; TRBD1 matches at 11 bases. The CDR3 covers 17 residues. Germline V lookup: CDR1 LNHDA, CDR2 SQIVND (reference sequence). V dropped 3 bases and J dropped 3; count of bases not matched to a gene: 9. The CDR3 is CASSIFTRDRGYTEAFF. DNA of the CDR3: TGTGCCAGTAGTATTTTTACCAGGGACAGGGGGTACACTGAAGCTTTCTTT.

For this clone: The sample carries other DNA sequences with the same CDR3. This chain connects TRBV6-4 to TRBJ1-2, with 10 nucleotides matching TRBD1. The CDR3 spans 12 residues. J lost 13 bases, V lost 4 bases, and 6 bases had no gene match. Germline V gives CDR1 MRHNA, CDR2 SNTAGT. DNA for the CDR3: TGTGCCAGCAGTGGGACAGGGGGGGCTTCCACCTTC. It translates to CASSGTGGASTF.

The chain links TRBV19 to TRBJ1-2; D gene unclear. CDR3 length: 14 amino acids. Looked up from germline, CDR1 is LNHDA and CDR2 is SQIVND (reference sequence). Trimming shortened V by 5 bases and J by 2 bases, and 12 bases separated the two germline ends. The CDR3 DNA reads as TGTGCCAGTAGTGCACCCGGGGAGAACTATGGCTACACCTTC. It yields the protein CASSAPGENYGYTF.

J is TRBJ1-3 and V is TRBV12-5; D is possibly TRBD1 (5 bases). CDR1 LGHNT and CDR2 FRNRAP come from the germline V gene. The CDR3 is 14 amino acids. The V end was cut by 6 bases, the J end by 4 bases, with 13 bases between. CDR3 region: CASGSGSAGNTIYF. CDR3 DNA: TGTGCTAGTGGCTCAGGGTCGGCCGGAAACACCATATATTTT.

This clone has a single count. The chain combines TRBV7-9 with TRBJ1-6; D is perhaps TRBD1 (6 bases). V was cut by 1 base and J by 6 bases, with 13 bases left in between. The CDR3 runs 16 residues. CDR1 SEHNR and CDR2 FQNEAQ come from the germline V gene (reference sequence). For the CDR3, the DNA is TGTGCCAGCAGCTTAGAGGGGGGATTTGGTAATTCACCCCTCCACTTT. Its translation is CASSLEGGFGNSPLHF.

V gene TRBV19 combines with J gene TRBJ1-1; D not certain. Germline-derived CDR1 and CDR2 are LNHDA and SQIVND (reference sequence). V lost 5 bases and J 0 bases, leaving 16 bases between the germline ends. The CDR3 contains 16 residues. The CDR3 coding sequence is TGTGCCAGTAGTGCGACGGTTGGGGTGCTGAACACTGAAGCTTTCTTT. Its protein is CASSATVGVLNTEAFF.

This rearrangement joins TRBV5-4 to TRBJ2-1; D is possibly TRBD1 (9 bases). Germline V gene lookup returns CDR1 SGHNT and CDR2 YYREEE (reference sequence). This CDR3 comprises 18 residues. Trimming stripped 3 bases from V and 7 bases from J, with 26 bases between. CDR3 region: CASSSARREGQGKNEQFF. The CDR3 DNA follows: TGTGCCAGCAGCTCGGCCCGCCGGGAGGGACAGGGAAAGAATGAGCAGTTCTTC.

The rearrangement joins TRBV28 to TRBJ2-7; 12 nucleotides agree with TRBD2. The trim removed 4 bases at V and 9 bases at J, leaving 10 bases unmatched. Germline CDR1 MDHEN, CDR2 SYDVKM. This CDR3 contains 15 residues. The CDR3 loop is CASSWTSGTRVGQYF. CDR3 sequence (DNA): TGTGCCAGCAGTTGGACTAGCGGGACCAGGGTCGGGCAGTACTTC.

Concerning this clone itself: At one of its ends the junction is not consistent with the germline gene, which may arise from a read error. Other nucleotide sequences from this sample produce the same CDR3. The CDR3 coding sequence is TGTGCCAGCAGCGTAGACAGGGGGACTGAGGCTTTCTTT. Translating gives CASSVDRGTEAFF. This rearrangement joins TRBV9 to TRBJ1-1; 8 bases agree with TRBD1. This CDR3 is 13 amino acids long. The germline gives CDR1 SGDLS, CDR2 YYNGEE.

The table lists this clone with a few counts. CDR3 sequence reads: CASSSGTGTYNEQFF. The CDR3 nucleotides are TGTGCCAGTAGTTCCGGGACGGGTACCTACAATGAGCAGTTCTTC. The rearrangement uses TRBV19 and TRBJ2-1; TRBD1 or TRBD2 may be the D gene (5 bases each). V lost 5 bases, J lost 2 bases, and 13 bases lay in between. Germline V gene data show CDR1 as LNHDA and CDR2 as SQIVND (reference sequence). This CDR3 has 15 residues.

The J gene is TRBJ1-5, the V gene TRBV19, with a possible D match to TRBD1 (5 bases). Trimming removed 7 bases at V and 3 bases at J, with 19 bases between. Germline-derived CDR1 and CDR2 are LNHDA and SQIVND (reference sequence). The CDR3 extends over 16 amino acids. CDR3 sequence reads: CASKPQAGRDNQPQHF. The CDR3 nucleotides are TGTGCCAGTAAGCCCCAGGCAGGGAGAGACAATCAGCCCCAGCATTTT.

The chain recombines TRBV4-2 with TRBJ2-3; 8 bases align to TRBD2. V was clipped by 4 bases and J by 6 bases; unmatched bases: 9. The CDR3 is made up of 15 amino acids. Germline assignment: CDR1 LGHNA and CDR2 YNFKEQ. CDR3 loop: CASSLIAGRSDTQYF. The CDR3 coding sequence is TGTGCCAGCAGCCTTATAGCGGGACGCTCGGATACGCAGTATTTT.

The chain combines TRBV6-5 with TRBJ1-5; D is perhaps TRBD1 (5 bases). The ends were cut back, 2 bases at V and 0 bases at J, with 5 bases in the middle. The germline V gene encodes CDR1 MNHEY and CDR2 SVGAGI. The CDR3 loop spans 14 amino acids. The CDR3 sequence: CASSYRGSNQPQHF. The CDR3 region has the DNA TGTGCCAGCAGTTACAGGGGTAGCAATCAGCCCCAGCATTTT.

In its sample, this clone was seen once. This chain connects TRBV6-1 to TRBJ1-6; 7 bases fit TRBD1. The germline V gene has CDR1 MNHNS and CDR2 SASEGT. V dropped 6 bases and J dropped 10; count of bases not matched to a gene: 15. The CDR3 length is 16 residues. CDR3 DNA: TGTGCCAGCAGGGAATCTTACAGGGGTAGTGGATCACCCCTCCACTTT. This translates into CASRESYRGSGSPLHF.

V gene TRBV9 combines with J gene TRBJ2-3; possible D gene TRBD2, 7 bases. Per germline, CDR1 SGDLS and CDR2 YYNGEE. The CDR3 extends over 14 amino acids. V lost 7 bases and J 4 bases, leaving 16 bases between the germline ends. CDR3 nucleotide sequence: TGTGCCAGCGGGTTGGGAGGGGGTCCAGATACGCAGTATTTT. This sequence encodes CASGLGGGPDTQYF.

This clone is categorized as medium-sized (0.01 to 0.1%). This chain links TRBV28 with TRBJ1-2; tentatively, D is TRBD1 (6 bases). The CDR3 contains 14 residues. The germline V gene has CDR1 MDHEN and CDR2 SYDVKM. V gave up 7 bases and J gave up 2 bases, with 14 bases separating them. The CDR3 here is CASKDRQANYGYTF. CDR3 bases: TGTGCCAGCAAGGACCGACAGGCCAACTATGGCTACACCTTC.